These T cell receptor beta chains were read from a single sample in a study of blood T cell repertoires in COVID-19. Generated by immunoSEQ multiplex PCR, the TCRdb table keeps only in-frame clones and is missing some. The table has fewer than 300,000 clones, 85% seen once. The sequencing input was PBMCs or T cells enriched from blood (not recorded which). The source is a woman aged 50 to 65 who had recovered from COVID-19. Both conserved end residues are part of each CDR3. Each record gives: CDR3 DNA, CDR3 protein, V gene, D gene, clone size, J gene. D genes are given only for firm matches. Some rows have no size entry. The others give once, few or many, or a class for an expanded clone.

DNA: TGTGCCAGCAGCCTGATAGCGGGAGGGCCAGCCGGGGAGCTGTTTTTT; CDR3: CASSLIAGGPAGELFF; V: TRBV14; D: TRBD2; size: -; J: TRBJ2-2
DNA: TGTGCCAGCAGTTACCGGCCCAGGACTGAAGCTTTCTTT; CDR3: CASSYRPRTEAFF; V: TRBV6-5; D: -; size: -; J: TRBJ1-1
DNA: TGTGCCAGCAGTCCCCTGCGGGCCGGTGAGCAGTTCTTC; CDR3: CASSPLRAGEQFF; V: TRBV12-3/TRBV12-4; D: -; size: -; J: TRBJ2-1
DNA: TGTGCCAGCAGTGGGCTCCTAGCCAGGCTCTTC; CDR3: CASSGLLARLF; V: TRBV2; D: -; size: -; J: TRBJ2-1
DNA: TGTGCCAGCAGTGATTGGGAGGGGGGAGCTTTCTTT; CDR3: CASSDWEGGAFF; V: TRBV6-1; D: -; size: -; J: TRBJ1-1
DNA: TGCGCCAGCAGCCAAGATATTGAAAAACTGTTTTTT; CDR3: CASSQDIEKLFF; V: TRBV4-1; D: -; size: -; J: TRBJ1-4
DNA: TGCGCCAGCAGCTTTACCGGTACGTTCCAAGAGACCCAGTACTTC; CDR3: CASSFTGTFQETQYF; V: TRBV5-1; D: -; size: few; J: TRBJ2-5
DNA: TGTGCCAGCAGCTTGTTCGGGACTTACAATGAGCAGTTCTTC; CDR3: CASSLFGTYNEQFF; V: TRBV5-6; D: -; size: -; J: TRBJ2-1
DNA: TGTGCCAGCACCTCGCAGGACAGGGGGTACCGGGATGAGCAGTTCTTC; CDR3: CASTSQDRGYRDEQFF; V: TRBV28; D: TRBD1; size: -; J: TRBJ2-1
DNA: TGTGCCACCAGTGATTCGGGGGAAGGGGCCTGGCAAGAGACCCAGTACTTC; CDR3: CATSDSGEGAWQETQYF; V: TRBV24-1; D: -; size: -; J: TRBJ2-5
DNA: TGTGCCAGCAGCTCCCTTAGCGGGGGGGGTGATAATGAGCAGTTCTTC; CDR3: CASSSLSGGGDNEQFF; V: TRBV7-8; D: TRBD2; size: -; J: TRBJ2-1
DNA: TGCAGCGCAGGACTAGCGGGGGGGTCGTCCTACAATGAGCAGTTCTTC; CDR3: CSAGLAGGSSYNEQFF; V: TRBV29-1; D: TRBD2; size: once; J: TRBJ2-1
DNA: TGTGCCAGCAGCGCCCGTGACAGGAAGCCGATGAACACTGAAGCTTTCTTT; CDR3: CASSARDRKPMNTEAFF; V: TRBV9; D: -; size: -; J: TRBJ1-1